The 18 T cell receptor beta chains below were found in one sample sequenced in a study of blood T cell repertoires in COVID-19. Profiled with immunoSEQ multiplex PCR; TCRdb holds only in-frame clones, not every one. The sample records 150,000 to 200,000 clones, around nine tenths being singletons. The source material was PBMCs or T cells enriched from blood (not recorded which). These receptors were obtained from a woman in her fifties or sixties who had recovered from COVID-19.

The genes are TRBV6-2 or TRBV6-3 and TRBJ2-2; no definite D call. V was trimmed by 4 bases and J by 4 bases, leaving 10 bases between them. The CDR3 length is 14 residues. Germline V CDR1 and CDR2: MNHEY, SVGEGT. CDR3: CASSSLRSTGELFF. The CDR3 DNA is TGTGCCAGCAGTTCCCTCCGGAGCACCGGGGAGCTGTTTTTT.

The chain has TRBV27 and TRBJ1-2; no definite D call. V lost 4 bases and J 4 bases, leaving 13 bases between the germline ends. This CDR3 comprises 14 residues. In germline, CDR1 is MNHEY, CDR2 SMNVEV (reference sequence). CDR3 region: CASSSTGITYGYTF. The CDR3 DNA reads TGTGCCAGCAGTTCCACCGGGATTACCTATGGCTACACCTTC.

This rearrangement joins TRBV5-1 to TRBJ1-5; D unresolved. Germline loops: CDR1 SGHRS, CDR2 YFSETQ. Trimming pared 4 bases from V and 0 bases from J, leaving 5 bases between. The CDR3 covers 13 residues. The CDR3 loop reads CASSQNSNQPQHF. DNA of the CDR3: TGCGCCAGCAGCCAGAATAGCAATCAGCCCCAGCATTTT.

This clone has just one count. J is TRBJ2-7 and V is TRBV4-1; TRBD1 matches at 7 bases. CDR1 and CDR2 (germline): MGHRA, YSYEKL. Trimming removed 1 base from V and 1 base from J; junction bases left unmatched: 4. The CDR3 covers 15 residues. Here the CDR3 reads CASSQATGVSYEQYF. In nucleotides, the CDR3 is TGCGCCAGCAGCCAAGCAACAGGGGTGTCCTACGAGCAGTACTTC.

The chain has TRBV6-5 and TRBJ2-3; maybe TRBD2 (5 bases). Germline lookup yields CDR1 MNHEY and CDR2 SVGAGI. The CDR3 has 14 residues. The V end lost 6 bases, the J end lost 2 bases, and 12 bases lay between the germline ends. The CDR3 coding sequence is TGTGCCAGCAGCCTCGGACTGTCCACAGATACGCAGTATTTT. This gives the protein CASSLGLSTDTQYF.

The chain combines TRBV5-1 with TRBJ2-2; 10 positions agree with TRBD2. Germline lookup yields CDR1 SGHRS and CDR2 YFSETQ. J was trimmed by 6 bases and V by 0 bases; bases with no gene match: 2. The CDR3 totals 15 residues. CDR3 sequence reads: CASSLDSGGAGELFF. CDR3 nucleotides: TGCGCCAGCAGCTTGGACAGCGGGGGGGCCGGGGAGCTGTTTTTT. Drawing the rest from reference TRBV5-1 and TRBJ2-2, the complete variable domain is KAGVTQTPRYLIKTRGQQVTLSCSPISGHRSVSWYQQTPGQGLQFLFEYFSETQRNKGNFPGRFSGRQFSNSRSEMNVSTLELGDSALYLCASSLDSGGAGELFFGEGSRLTVL.

Notes on this clone: This may be a read error: a much more frequent sequence differs by one nucleotide. This chain uses TRBV7-9 with TRBJ2-7, with TRBD1 as a possible D gene (5 bases). The V gene lost 5 bases and the J gene lost 2 bases, with 10 bases spanning the gap. The CDR3 runs to 13 residues. Looked up from germline, CDR1 is SEHNR and CDR2 is FQNEAQ (reference sequence). Written as DNA, the CDR3 is TGTGCCAGCAGCCCCGACAGAACCTACGAGCAGTACTTC. Its translation: CASSPDRTYEQYF. The full variable domain, its missing parts supplied by reference TRBV7-9 and TRBJ2-7, is DTGVSQNPRHKITKRGQNVTFRCDPISEHNRLYWYRQTLGQGPEFLTYFQNEAQLEKSRLLSDRFSAERPKGSFSTLEIQRTEQGDSAMYLCASSPDRTYEQYFGPGTRLTVT.

The rearrangement joins TRBV6-2 or TRBV6-3 to TRBJ2-3, with D possibly TRBD1 on 6 matching bases. This CDR3 comprises 13 residues. Trimming pared 5 bases from V and 9 bases from J, leaving 15 bases between. Germline values: CDR1 MNHEY, CDR2 SVGEGT. The CDR3, as DNA: TGTGCCAGCAGTGGGCCCCCAGGGGACACGCAGTATTTT. As protein: CASSGPPGDTQYF.

The rearrangement joins TRBV7-6 to TRBJ2-3; D uncertain. V was cut by 1 base and J by 8 bases, with 19 bases left in between. The CDR3 totals 16 residues. Germline V lookup: CDR1 SGHVS, CDR2 FNYEAQ. The CDR3, as DNA: TGTGCCAGCAGCTTAGAGGTGATCCCCTCACAGATTACGCAGTATTTT. Amino acid sequence: CASSLEVIPSQITQYF.

The chain uses TRBV6-2 or TRBV6-3 and TRBJ1-5; D possibly corresponds to TRBD1 (6 bases). Germline V gene lookup returns CDR1 MNHEY and CDR2 SVGEGT. V shed 5 bases and J shed 6 bases, with 14 bases lying between them. The CDR3 contains 14 residues. The CDR3 sequence: CASSLAGGSQPQHF. The CDR3 bases are TGTGCCAGCAGTCTGGCGGGGGGCAGTCAGCCCCAGCATTTT.

This sequence joins TRBV19 and TRBJ1-5, with 10 bases lining up with TRBD1. The CDR3 contains 17 residues. The germline gives CDR1 LNHDA, CDR2 SQIVND (reference sequence). Trimming at V came to 5 bases and at J to 1 base, leaving 8 bases not matched to a gene. The CDR3 protein is CASSGTWTGGSNQPQHF. The CDR3 DNA sequence: TGTGCCAGTAGTGGAACCTGGACAGGGGGAAGCAATCAGCCCCAGCATTTT. Drawing the rest from reference TRBV19 and TRBJ1-5, the complete variable domain is DGGITQSPKYLFRKEGQNVTLSCEQNLNHDAMYWYRQDPGQGLRLIYYSQIVNDFQKGDIAEGYSVSREKKESFPLTVTSAQKNPTAFYLCASSGTWTGGSNQPQHFGDGTRLSIL.

This clone was detected only once. This chain connects TRBV10-1 to TRBJ2-1, with a tentative D call TRBD2 (6 bases). The germline V gene encodes CDR1 WNHNN and CDR2 SYGVQD (reference sequence). This CDR3 region has 15 residues. Deletions cut 6 bases from V and 7 bases from J, with 19 bases between. The CDR3 spells CASSAPGLLSNEQFF. The CDR3 DNA reads TGCGCCAGCAGCGCACCGGGACTCCTATCTAATGAGCAGTTCTTC.

V usage is TRBV5-1 and J usage is TRBJ2-3; possibly TRBD1 for D (6 bases). Trimming took 5 bases from V and 3 from J, leaving 10 bases between them. Per germline, CDR1 SGHRS and CDR2 YFSETQ. The CDR3 loop spans 13 amino acids. In nucleotides, the CDR3 is TGCGCCAGCAGAGAAACAGGGACAGATACGCAGTATTTT. This translates into CASRETGTDTQYF.

V gene TRBV4-3 combines with J gene TRBJ2-1; TRBD1 might be the D (5 bases). V dropped 3 bases and J dropped 5 bases, with 14 bases sitting between them. This CDR3 is built from 15 residues. CDR1 LGHNA and CDR2 YSLEER come from the germline V gene. The DNA of the CDR3 is TGCGCCAGCAGCCACGCCATGGGGCAAAACAATGAGCAGTTCTTC. The encoded protein is CASSHAMGQNNEQFF.

This clone was observed once. The chain links TRBV4-1 to TRBJ1-5; 8 bases line up with TRBD1. There are 17 residues in the CDR3. J gave up 7 bases and V 0 bases, and 11 bases lay outside the gene matches. Germline assignment: CDR1 MGHRA and CDR2 YSYEKL. CDR3: CASSQEFGRTGQQPQHF. The DNA for the CDR3 is TGCGCCAGCAGCCAAGAGTTTGGGCGGACAGGGCAGCAGCCCCAGCATTTT.

DNA of the CDR3: TGTGCCTGGAGTCGAACTCCGGGACAGAATGAAGCTTTCTTT. Translating gives CAWSRTPGQNEAFF. The chain combines TRBV30 with TRBJ1-1, with 7 bases fitting TRBD1. Germline CDR1 GTSNPN, CDR2 SVGIG (reference sequence). The CDR3 spans 14 residues. V shed 2 bases, J shed 7 bases, and the junction held 10 bases outside the gene matches.

This rearrangement joins TRBV10-2 to TRBJ2-7, with D possibly matching TRBD2 (6 bases). The CDR3 spans 15 residues. V lost 2 bases and J 9 bases, leaving 20 bases between the germline ends. The germline gives CDR1 WSHSY, CDR2 SAAADI. The CDR3: CASSERFRTTDRQYF. CDR3 nucleotide sequence: TGCGCCAGCAGTGAGCGGTTCAGGACTACTGACCGGCAGTACTTC.

The chain employs TRBV7-2 and TRBJ2-3; 8 nucleotides align to TRBD1. V shed 4 bases, J shed 3 bases, and the junction held 3 bases outside the gene matches. Germline V gene sequence: CDR1 SGHTA, CDR2 FQGNSA. CDR3 length: 14 amino acids. CDR3 coding DNA: TGTGCCAGCAGCTACACAGGGGGGACAGATACGCAGTATTTT. Protein product: CASSYTGGTDTQYF.